The T cell receptor beta chain under discussion was sequenced for a study of Ad26.COV2.S vaccination and SARS-CoV-2 variants. Sequenced by immunoSEQ multiplex PCR; TCRdb stores in-frame clones only, minus some. The table records some 520,000 clones, around nine tenths of them present only once. Germline CDR1 ENHRY, CDR2 SYGVKD. Trimming removed 11 bases from V and 1 base from J, with 14 bases in between. CDR3 length equals 13 residues. Treatment noted: roughly 19 received Ad26.COV2.S at low or high dose, single or two shots; about 5 received placebo; per-sample allocation not given. Each sample was drawn 63 days after the first injection (of vaccine or placebo).

The chain carries TRBV10-3 and TRBJ1-1, with a weak D call TRBD1 (6 bases). The sequence derives from a person aged 18-60 years who received the Ad26.COV2.S COVID-19 vaccine or a placebo. Specimen: peripheral blood, collected in a trial of Ad26.COV2.S vaccine versus placebo. The CDR3: CAVAGGANTEAFF. The CDR3 nucleotides are TGTGCCGTTGCGGGGGGGGCGAACACTGAAGCTTTCTTT.